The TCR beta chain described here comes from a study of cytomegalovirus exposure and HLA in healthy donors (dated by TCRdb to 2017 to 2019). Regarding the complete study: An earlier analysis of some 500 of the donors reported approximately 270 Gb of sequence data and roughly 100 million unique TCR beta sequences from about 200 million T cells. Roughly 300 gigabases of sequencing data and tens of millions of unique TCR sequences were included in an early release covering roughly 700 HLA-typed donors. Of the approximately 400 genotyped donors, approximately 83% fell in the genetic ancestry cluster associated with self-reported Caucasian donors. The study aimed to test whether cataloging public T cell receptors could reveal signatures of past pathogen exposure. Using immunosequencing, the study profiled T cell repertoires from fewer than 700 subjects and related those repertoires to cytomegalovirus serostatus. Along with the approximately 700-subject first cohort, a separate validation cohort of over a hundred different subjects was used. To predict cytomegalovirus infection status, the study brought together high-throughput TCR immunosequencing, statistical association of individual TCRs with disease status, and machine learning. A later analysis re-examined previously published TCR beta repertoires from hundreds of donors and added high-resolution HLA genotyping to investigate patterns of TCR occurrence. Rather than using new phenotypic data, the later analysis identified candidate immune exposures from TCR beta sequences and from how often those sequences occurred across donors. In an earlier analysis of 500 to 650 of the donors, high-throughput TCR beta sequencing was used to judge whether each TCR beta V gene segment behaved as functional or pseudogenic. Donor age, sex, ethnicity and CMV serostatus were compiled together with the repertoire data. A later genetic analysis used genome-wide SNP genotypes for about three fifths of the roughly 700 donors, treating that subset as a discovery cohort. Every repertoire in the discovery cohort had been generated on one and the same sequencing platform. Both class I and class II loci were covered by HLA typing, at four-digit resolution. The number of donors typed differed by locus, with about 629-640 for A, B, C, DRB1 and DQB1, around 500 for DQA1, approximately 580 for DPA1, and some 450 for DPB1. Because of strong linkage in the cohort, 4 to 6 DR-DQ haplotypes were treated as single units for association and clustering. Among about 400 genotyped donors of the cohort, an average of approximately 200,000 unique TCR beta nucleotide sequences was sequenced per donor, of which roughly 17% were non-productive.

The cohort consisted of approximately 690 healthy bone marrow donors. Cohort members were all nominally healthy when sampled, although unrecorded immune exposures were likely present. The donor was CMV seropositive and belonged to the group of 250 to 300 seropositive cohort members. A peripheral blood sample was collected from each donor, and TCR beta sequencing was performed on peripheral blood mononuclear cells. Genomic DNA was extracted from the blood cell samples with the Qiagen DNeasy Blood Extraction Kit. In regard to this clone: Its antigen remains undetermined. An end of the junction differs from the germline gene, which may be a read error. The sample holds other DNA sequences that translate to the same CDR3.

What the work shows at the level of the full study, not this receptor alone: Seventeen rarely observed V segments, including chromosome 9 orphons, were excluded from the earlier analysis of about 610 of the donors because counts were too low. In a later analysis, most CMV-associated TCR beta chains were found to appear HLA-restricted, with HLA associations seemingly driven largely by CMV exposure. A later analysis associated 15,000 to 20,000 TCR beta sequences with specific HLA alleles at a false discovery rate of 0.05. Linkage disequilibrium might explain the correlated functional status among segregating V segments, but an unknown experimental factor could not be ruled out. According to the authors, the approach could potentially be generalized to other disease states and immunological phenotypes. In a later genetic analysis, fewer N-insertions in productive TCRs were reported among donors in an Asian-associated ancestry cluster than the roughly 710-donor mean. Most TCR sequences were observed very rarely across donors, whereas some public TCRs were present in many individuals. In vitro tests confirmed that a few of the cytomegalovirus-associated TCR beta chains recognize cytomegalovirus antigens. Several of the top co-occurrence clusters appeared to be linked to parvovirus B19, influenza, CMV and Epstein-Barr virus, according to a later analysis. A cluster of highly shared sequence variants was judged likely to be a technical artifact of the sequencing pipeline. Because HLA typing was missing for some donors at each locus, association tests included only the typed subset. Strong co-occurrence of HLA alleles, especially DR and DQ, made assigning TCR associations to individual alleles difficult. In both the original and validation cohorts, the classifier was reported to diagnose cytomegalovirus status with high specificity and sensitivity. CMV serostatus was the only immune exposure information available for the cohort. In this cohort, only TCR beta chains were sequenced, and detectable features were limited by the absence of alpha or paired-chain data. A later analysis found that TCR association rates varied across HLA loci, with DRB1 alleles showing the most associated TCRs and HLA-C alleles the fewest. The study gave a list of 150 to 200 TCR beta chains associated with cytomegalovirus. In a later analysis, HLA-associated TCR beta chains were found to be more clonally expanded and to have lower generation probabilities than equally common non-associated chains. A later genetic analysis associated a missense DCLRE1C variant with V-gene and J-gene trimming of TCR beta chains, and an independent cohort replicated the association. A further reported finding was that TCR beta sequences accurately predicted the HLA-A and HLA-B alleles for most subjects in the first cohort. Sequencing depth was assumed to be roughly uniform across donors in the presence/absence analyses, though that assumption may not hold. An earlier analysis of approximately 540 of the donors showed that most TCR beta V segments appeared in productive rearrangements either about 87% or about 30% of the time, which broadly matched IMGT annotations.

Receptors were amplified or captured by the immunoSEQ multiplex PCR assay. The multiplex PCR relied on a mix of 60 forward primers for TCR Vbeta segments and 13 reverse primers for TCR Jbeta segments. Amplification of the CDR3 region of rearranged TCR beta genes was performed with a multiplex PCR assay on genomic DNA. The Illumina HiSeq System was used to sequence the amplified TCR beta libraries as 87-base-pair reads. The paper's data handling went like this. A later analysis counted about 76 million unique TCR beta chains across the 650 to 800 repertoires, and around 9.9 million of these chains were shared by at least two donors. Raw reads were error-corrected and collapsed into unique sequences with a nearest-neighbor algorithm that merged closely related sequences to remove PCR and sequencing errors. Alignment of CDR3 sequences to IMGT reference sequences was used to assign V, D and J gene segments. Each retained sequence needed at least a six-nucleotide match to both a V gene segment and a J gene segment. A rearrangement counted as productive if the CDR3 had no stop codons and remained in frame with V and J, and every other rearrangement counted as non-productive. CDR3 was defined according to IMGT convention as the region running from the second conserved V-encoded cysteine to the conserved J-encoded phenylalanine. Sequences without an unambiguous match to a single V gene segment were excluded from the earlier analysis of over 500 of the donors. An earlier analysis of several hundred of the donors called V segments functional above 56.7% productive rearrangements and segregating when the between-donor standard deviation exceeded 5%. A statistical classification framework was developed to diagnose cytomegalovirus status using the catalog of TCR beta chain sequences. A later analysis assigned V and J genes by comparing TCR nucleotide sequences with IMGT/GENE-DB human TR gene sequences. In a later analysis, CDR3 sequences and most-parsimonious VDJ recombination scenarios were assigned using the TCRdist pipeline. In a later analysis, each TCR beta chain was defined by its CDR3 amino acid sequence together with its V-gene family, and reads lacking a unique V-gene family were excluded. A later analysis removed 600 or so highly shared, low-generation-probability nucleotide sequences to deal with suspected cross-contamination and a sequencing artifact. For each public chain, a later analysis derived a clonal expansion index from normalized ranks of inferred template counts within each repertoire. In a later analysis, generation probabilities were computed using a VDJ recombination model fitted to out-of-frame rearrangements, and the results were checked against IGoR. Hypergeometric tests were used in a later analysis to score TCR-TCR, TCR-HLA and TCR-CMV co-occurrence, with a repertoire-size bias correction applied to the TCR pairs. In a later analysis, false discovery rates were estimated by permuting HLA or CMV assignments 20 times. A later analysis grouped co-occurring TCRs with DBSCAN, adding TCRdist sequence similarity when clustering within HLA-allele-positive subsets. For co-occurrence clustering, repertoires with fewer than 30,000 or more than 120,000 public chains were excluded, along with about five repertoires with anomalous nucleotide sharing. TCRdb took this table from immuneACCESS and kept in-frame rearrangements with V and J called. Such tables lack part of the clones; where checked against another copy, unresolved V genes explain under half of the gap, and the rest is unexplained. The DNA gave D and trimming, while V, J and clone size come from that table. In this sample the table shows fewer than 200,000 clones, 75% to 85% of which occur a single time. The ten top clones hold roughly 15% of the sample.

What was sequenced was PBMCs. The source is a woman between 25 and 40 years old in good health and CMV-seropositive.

The sequence in DNA is TGTGCCAGCAGCCTATTTAGCGGGAGAACGGCCTATGAGCAGTACTTC. The translation is CASSLFSGRTAYEQYF. The rearranged segments are TRBV13 and TRBJ2-7; the junction holds 9 bases that match TRBD2. The CDR3 covers 16 residues, taking in both the cysteine and the phenylalanine. Only the CDR3 part of the read is kept: 48 bases, read in frame from the first base. CDR1 and CDR2, looked up from the germline V gene (reference sequence), are PRHDT and FYEKMQ.